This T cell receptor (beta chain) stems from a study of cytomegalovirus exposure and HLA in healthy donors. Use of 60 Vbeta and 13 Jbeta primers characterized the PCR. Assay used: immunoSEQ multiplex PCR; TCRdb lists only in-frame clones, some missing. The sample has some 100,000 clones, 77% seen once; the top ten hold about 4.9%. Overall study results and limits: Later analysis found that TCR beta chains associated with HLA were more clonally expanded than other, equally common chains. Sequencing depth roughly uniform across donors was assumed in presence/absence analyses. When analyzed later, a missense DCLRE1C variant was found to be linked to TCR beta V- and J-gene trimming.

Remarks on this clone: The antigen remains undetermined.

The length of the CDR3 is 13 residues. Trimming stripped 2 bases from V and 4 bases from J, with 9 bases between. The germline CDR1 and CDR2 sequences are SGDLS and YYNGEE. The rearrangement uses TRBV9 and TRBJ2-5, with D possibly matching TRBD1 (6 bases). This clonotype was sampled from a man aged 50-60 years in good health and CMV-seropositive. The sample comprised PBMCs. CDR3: CASSVTGRETQYF. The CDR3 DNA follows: TGTGCCAGCAGCGTTACAGGGAGAGAGACCCAGTACTTC.